The T cell receptor beta chain under discussion was sequenced for a study of T cell responses to AZD1222 COVID-19 vaccine. Findings of the study overall: Reports say nearly half of spike-specific TCRs go after unmutated variant regions.

Trimming took 5 bases from V and 0 from J, leaving 17 bases between them. CDR1 and CDR2 (germline): SGHVS, FQNEAQ. The CDR3 runs to 17 residues. TCRdb's table, derived via immunoSEQ multiplex PCR, lists solely in-frame clones and lacks some. The sample comprises 120,000 to 150,000 clones, around 83% of which are singletons, and about 4% rests with the top ten. Remarks on this clone: The antigen remains unidentified.

The V and J genes are TRBV7-8 and TRBJ1-5; D is ambiguous. This TCR was recovered from an adult in good health. Sample: peripheral blood, taken on day 0 of MenACWY control vaccination. In DNA, the CDR3 is TGTGCCAGCAGCCCCCAACATGGGCAGGCTAGCAATCAGCCCCAGCATTTT. Protein product: CASSPQHGQASNQPQHF.